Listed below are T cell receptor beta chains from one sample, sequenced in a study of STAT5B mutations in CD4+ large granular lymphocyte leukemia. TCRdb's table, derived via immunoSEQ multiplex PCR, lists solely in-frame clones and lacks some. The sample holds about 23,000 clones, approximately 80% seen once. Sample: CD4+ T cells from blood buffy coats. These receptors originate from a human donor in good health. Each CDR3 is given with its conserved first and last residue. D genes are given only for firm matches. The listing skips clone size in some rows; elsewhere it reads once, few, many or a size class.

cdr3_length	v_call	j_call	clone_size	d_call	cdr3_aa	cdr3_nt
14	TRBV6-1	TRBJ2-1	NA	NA	CASSEGANSNEQFF	TGTGCCAGCAGTGAAGGGGCTAACTCGAATGAGCAGTTCTTC
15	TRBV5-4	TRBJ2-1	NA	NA	CASSLLRADQNEQFF	TGTGCCAGCAGCTTGCTGAGGGCGGATCAAAATGAGCAGTTCTTC
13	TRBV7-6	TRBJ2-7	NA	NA	CASSLAHGGEQYF	TGTGCCAGCAGCTTAGCCCATGGGGGGGAGCAGTACTTC
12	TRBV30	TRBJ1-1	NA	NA	CAWGGMNTEAFF	TGTGCCTGGGGGGGTATGAACACTGAAGCTTTCTTT
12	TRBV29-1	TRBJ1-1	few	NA	CSVGQGDTEAFF	TGCAGCGTTGGGCAGGGAGACACTGAAGCTTTCTTT
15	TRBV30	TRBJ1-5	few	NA	CAWSTTGSTNQPQHF	TGTGCCTGGAGCACAACAGGTTCGACTAATCAGCCCCAGCATTTT
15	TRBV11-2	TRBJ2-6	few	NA	CASSPTVSGANVLTF	TGTGCCAGCAGCCCCACGGTGTCTGGGGCCAACGTCCTGACTTTC
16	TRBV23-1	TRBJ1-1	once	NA	CASSQLGTAKNTEAFF	TGCGCCAGCAGTCAACTCGGGACCGCTAAGAACACTGAAGCTTTCTTT
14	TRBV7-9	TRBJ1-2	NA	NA	CASSLVPTDLSYTF	TGTGCCAGCAGCTTAGTACCTACGGACTTGAGCTACACCTTC
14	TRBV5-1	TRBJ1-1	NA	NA	CASGLAAGTTEAFF	TGCGCCAGCGGGCTGGCGGCGGGTACCACTGAAGCTTTCTTT
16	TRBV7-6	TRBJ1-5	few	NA	CGLLAIGKGWDQPQHF	TGTGGACTGTTGGCCATTGGGAAAGGGTGGGATCAGCCCCAGCATTTT
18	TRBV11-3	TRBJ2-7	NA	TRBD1	CASSPLVFGTGSSYEQYF	TGTGCCAGCAGCCCCTTGGTGTTTGGGACAGGGAGCTCCTACGAGCAGTACTTC
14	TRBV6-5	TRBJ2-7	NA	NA	CASSRDMINYEQYF	TGTGCCAGCTCTAGGGACATGATTAACTACGAGCAGTACTTC
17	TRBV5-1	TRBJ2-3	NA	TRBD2	CASSLVGFVSGIDTQYF	TGCGCCAGCAGCTTGGTTGGGTTTGTTAGCGGGATAGATACGCAGTATTTT
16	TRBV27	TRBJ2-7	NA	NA	CASSYRVRGVSYEQYF	TGTGCCAGCAGTTACAGGGTCCGGGGGGTTTCCTACGAGCAGTACTTC
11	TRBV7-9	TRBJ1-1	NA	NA	CASSFPDEAFF	TGTGCCAGCAGCTTCCCTGATGAAGCTTTCTTT
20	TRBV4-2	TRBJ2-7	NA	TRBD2	CASSQELVRTRLLHTSEQYF	TGTGCCAGCAGCCAAGAATTGGTAAGGACTAGATTGCTCCATACGTCCGAGCAGTACTTC
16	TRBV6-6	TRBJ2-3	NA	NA	CASSYGGGLGPDTQYF	TGTGCCAGCAGTTACGGAGGGGGCCTCGGCCCAGATACGCAGTATTTT
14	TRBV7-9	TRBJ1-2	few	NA	CASSPTEANYGYTF	TGTGCCAGCAGCCCTACAGAAGCTAACTATGGCTACACCTTC
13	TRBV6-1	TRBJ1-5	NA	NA	CASSETGYQPQHF	TGTGCCAGCAGCGAGACAGGCTATCAGCCCCAGCATTTT
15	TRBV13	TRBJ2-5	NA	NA	CASSLGGSGEETQYF	TGTGCCAGCAGCTTAGGTGGGAGTGGGGAAGAGACCCAGTACTTC
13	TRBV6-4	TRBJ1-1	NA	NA	CASSDEVNTEAFF	TGTGCCAGCAGTGACGAGGTTAACACTGAAGCTTTCTTT
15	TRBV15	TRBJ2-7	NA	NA	CATSREPAVSYEQYF	TGTGCCACCAGCAGAGAACCGGCCGTCTCCTACGAGCAGTACTTC
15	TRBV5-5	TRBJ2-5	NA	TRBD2	CASTKLAGVTETQYF	TGTGCCAGCACCAAATTAGCGGGAGTCACAGAGACCCAGTACTTC
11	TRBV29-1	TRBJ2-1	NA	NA	CSVGLYNEQFF	TGCAGCGTTGGGCTATACAATGAGCAGTTCTTC
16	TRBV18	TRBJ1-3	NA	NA	CASSPQGFSSGNTIYF	TGTGCCAGCTCACCCCAGGGGTTCTCCTCTGGAAACACCATATATTTT
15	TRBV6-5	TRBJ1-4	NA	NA	CASSYARGANEKLFF	TGTGCCAGCAGTTACGCTCGTGGGGCTAATGAAAAACTGTTTTTT
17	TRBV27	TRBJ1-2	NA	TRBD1	CASSSPGTGGRNYGYTF	TGTGCCAGCAGTTCTCCCGGGACAGGGGGCCGGAACTATGGCTACACCTTC
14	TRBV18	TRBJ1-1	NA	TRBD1	CASSPGTGNTEAFF	TGTGCCAGCTCACCAGGGACAGGGAACACTGAAGCTTTCTTT
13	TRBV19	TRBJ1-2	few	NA	CASSQTVLSGYTF	TGTGCCAGTAGTCAAACAGTGCTCTCCGGCTACACCTTC
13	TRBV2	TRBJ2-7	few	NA	CASREGLSYEQYF	TGTGCCAGCAGGGAGGGCCTCTCCTACGAGCAGTACTTC
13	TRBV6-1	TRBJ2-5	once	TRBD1	CATKGQGVGTQYF	TGTGCCACCAAGGGACAGGGGGTTGGAACCCAGTACTTC
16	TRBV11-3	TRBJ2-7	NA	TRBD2	CASSTRTSGRLNEQYF	TGTGCCAGCAGCACCCGGACTAGCGGGAGGCTTAACGAGCAGTACTTC
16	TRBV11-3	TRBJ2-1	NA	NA	CASSSSGAANYNEQFF	TGTGCCAGCAGCTCGTCCGGGGCGGCGAACTACAATGAGCAGTTCTTC
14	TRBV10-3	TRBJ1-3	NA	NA	CAISGTDSGNTIYF	TGTGCCATCAGTGGGACAGACTCTGGAAACACCATATATTTT
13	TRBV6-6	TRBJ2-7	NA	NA	CASSYRRAYEQYF	TGTGCCAGCAGTTACCGGAGAGCCTACGAGCAGTACTTC
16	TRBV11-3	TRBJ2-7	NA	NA	CASSSAGTLHSYEQYF	TGTGCCAGCAGCTCAGCCGGGACTTTACATTCCTACGAGCAGTACTTC
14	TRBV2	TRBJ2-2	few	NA	CASNRGLNTGELFF	TGTGCCAGCAATAGAGGCCTGAACACCGGGGAGCTGTTTTTT
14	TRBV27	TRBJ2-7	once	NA	CASSLEGGFYEQYF	TGTGCCAGCAGTTTAGAGGGGGGTTTCTACGAGCAGTACTTC
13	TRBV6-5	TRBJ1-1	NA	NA	CASSYDPNTEAFF	TGTGCCAGCAGTTACGACCCGAACACTGAAGCTTTCTTT
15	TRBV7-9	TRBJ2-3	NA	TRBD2	CASSSIEAGTDTQYF	TGTGCCAGCAGCTCTATTGAAGCGGGAACAGATACGCAGTATTTT
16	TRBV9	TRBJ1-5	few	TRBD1	CASSVGQGYSNQPQHF	TGTGCCAGCAGCGTAGGACAGGGATATAGCAATCAGCCCCAGCATTTT
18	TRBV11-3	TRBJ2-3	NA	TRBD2	CASSFGLAGVPITDTQYF	TGTGCCAGCAGCTTCGGACTAGCGGGAGTACCAATCACAGATACGCAGTATTTT
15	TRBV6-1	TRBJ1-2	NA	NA	CASSVFGRQLYGYTF	TGTGCCAGCAGTGTGTTTGGGCGACAGCTGTATGGCTACACCTTC
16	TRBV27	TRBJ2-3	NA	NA	CASSFGHEWRADTQYF	TGTGCCAGCAGTTTTGGACACGAATGGAGGGCAGATACGCAGTATTTT
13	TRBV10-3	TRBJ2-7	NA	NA	CAITQSWENEQYF	TGTGCCATCACCCAATCGTGGGAGAACGAGCAGTACTTC
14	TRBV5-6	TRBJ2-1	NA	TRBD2	CASSLLAGVDEQFF	TGTGCCAGCAGCTTACTAGCGGGAGTCGATGAGCAGTTCTTC
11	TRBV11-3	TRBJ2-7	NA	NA	CASSLEGVEYF	TGTGCCAGCAGCTTAGAAGGTGTCGAGTACTTC
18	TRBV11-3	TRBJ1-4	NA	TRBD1	CASSLGVARDSKDEKLFF	TGTGCCAGCAGCTTAGGAGTTGCCCGGGACAGCAAAGATGAAAAACTGTTTTTT
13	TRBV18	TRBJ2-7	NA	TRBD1	CASSPLRGWEQYF	TGTGCCAGCTCACCCCTCAGGGGGTGGGAGCAGTACTTC
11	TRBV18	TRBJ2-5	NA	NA	CASSPQETQYF	TGTGCCAGCTCACCACAGGAGACCCAGTACTTC
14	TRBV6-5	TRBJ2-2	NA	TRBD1	CASRQDRGRGELFF	TGTGCCAGCAGACAAGACAGGGGACGAGGGGAGCTGTTTTTT
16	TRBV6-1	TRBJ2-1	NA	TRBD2	CASSARLAVAYNEQFF	TGTGCCAGCAGTGCCCGACTAGCGGTAGCCTACAATGAGCAGTTCTTC
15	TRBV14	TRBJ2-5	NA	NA	CASSQGGSGSQTQYF	TGTGCCAGCAGCCAAGGAGGAAGCGGGTCGCAGACCCAGTACTTC
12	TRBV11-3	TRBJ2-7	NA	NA	CASSPGTTEQYF	TGTGCCAGCAGCCCTGGGACAACAGAGCAGTACTTC